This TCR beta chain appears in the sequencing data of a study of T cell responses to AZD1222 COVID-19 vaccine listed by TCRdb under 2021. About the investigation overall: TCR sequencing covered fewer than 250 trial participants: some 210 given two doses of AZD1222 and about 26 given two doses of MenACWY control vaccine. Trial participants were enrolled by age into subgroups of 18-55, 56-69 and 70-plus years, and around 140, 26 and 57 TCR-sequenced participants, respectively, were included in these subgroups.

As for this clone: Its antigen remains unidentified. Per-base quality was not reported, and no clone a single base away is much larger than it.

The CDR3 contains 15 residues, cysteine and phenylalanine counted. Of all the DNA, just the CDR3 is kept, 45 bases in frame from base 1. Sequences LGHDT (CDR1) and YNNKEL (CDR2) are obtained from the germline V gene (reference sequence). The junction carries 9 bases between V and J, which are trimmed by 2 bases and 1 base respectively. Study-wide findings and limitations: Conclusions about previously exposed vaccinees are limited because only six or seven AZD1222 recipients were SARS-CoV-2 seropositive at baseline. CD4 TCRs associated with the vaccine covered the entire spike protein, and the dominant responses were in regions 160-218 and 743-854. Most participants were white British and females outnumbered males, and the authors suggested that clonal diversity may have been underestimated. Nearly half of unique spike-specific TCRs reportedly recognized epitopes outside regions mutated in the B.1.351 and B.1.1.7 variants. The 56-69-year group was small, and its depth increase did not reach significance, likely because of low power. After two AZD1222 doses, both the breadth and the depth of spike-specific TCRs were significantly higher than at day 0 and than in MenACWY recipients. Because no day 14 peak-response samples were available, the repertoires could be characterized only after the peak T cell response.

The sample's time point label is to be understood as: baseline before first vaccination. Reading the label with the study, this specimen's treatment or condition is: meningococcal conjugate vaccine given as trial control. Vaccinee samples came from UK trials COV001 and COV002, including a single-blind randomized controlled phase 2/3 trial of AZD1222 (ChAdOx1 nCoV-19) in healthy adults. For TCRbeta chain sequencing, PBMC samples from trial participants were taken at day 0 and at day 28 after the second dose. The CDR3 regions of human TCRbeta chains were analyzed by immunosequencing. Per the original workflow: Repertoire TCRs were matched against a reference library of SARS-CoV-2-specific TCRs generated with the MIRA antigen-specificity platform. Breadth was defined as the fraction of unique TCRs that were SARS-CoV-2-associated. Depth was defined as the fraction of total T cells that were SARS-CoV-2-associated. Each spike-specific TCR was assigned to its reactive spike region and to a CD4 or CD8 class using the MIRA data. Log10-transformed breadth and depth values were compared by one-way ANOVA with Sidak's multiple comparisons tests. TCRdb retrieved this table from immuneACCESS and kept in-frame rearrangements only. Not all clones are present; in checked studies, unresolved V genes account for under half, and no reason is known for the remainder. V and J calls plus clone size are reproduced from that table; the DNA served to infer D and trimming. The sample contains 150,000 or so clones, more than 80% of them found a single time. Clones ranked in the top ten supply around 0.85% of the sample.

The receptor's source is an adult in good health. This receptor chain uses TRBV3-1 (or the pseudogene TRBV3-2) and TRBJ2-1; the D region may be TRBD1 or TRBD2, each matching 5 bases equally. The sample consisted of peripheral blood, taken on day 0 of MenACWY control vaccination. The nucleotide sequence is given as TGTGCCAGCAGCCAACGAGGGGTGTCCTACAATGAGCAGTTCTTC. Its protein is CASSQRGVSYNEQFF.